Shown below are 22 T cell receptor beta chains from a single sample sequenced in a study of blood T cells in healthy people across ages. Together with a sample-barcoded 5' primer, a J-beta primer mix was included in a second PCR lasting roughly 6 to 12 cycles. TCRdb independently ran MiXCR on the 5' RACE reads; one entry per CDR3 protein. The repertoire includes roughly 1,300,000 distinct CDR3 sequences, 55% to 75% of them detected once, and roughly 6.3% sits in the top ten. Material: blood. These receptor sequences come from a man between 18 and 35 years old in good health.

This clonotype came up a few times. The V gene is TRBV27, the J gene TRBJ2-1, with D possibly being TRBD1 (6 bases). Trimming removed 5 bases at V and 7 bases at J, with 12 bases between. The V gene's germline CDR1 is MNHEY and CDR2 SMNVEV (reference sequence). This CDR3 region has 13 residues. CDR3 sequence reads: CASSPRDTNEQFF. CDR3 nucleotides: TGTGCCAGCAGTCCCCGGGACACTAATGAGCAGTTCTTC.

This clonotype appeared a single time. The V call is TRBV29-1, the J call TRBJ1-4; D gene ambiguous. CDR3 size: 10 residues. Germline V CDR1 and CDR2: SQVTM, ANQGSEA. The ends were cut back, 7 bases at V and 6 bases at J, with 6 bases in the middle. The CDR3 region is CSALDEKLFF. The CDR3 DNA is TGCAGCGCCCTAGATGAAAAACTGTTTTTT.

The J gene is TRBJ2-7, the V gene TRBV4-3, with D possibly being TRBD1 (5 bases). The CDR3 contains 16 residues. The germline V gene encodes CDR1 LGHNA and CDR2 YSLEER. Trimming took 0 bases from V and 0 from J, leaving 12 bases between them. CDR3 amino acids: CASSQDPGFNSYEQYF. The CDR3 DNA is TGCGCCAGCAGCCAAGATCCAGGGTTCAACTCCTACGAGCAGTACTTC.

This clonotype was recorded a few times. The chain combines TRBV13 with TRBJ2-5; D is unresolved. Germline loops: CDR1 PRHDT, CDR2 FYEKMQ (reference sequence). V lost 2 bases to trimming and J lost 2 bases, with 12 bases between them. CDR3 length: 15 residues. CDR3 sequence: CASSLFRYGQETQYF. The CDR3 bases are TGTGCCAGCAGCTTATTTCGTTATGGGCAAGAGACCCAGTACTTC.

This clonotype was seen a single time. This rearrangement joins TRBV18 to TRBJ2-6, with D uncertain. The CDR3 runs 14 residues. Germline CDR1 and CDR2: KGHSH and LQKENI. Trimming left V 0 bases short and J 2 bases short, with 2 bases between. The CDR3 nucleotides read TGTGCCAGCTCACCACCTACTGGGGCCAACGTCCTGACTTTC. Its protein product is CASSPPTGANVLTF.

This clonotype has a single count. The chain carries TRBV5-1 and TRBJ1-1; no clear D gene. CDR3 size: 14 residues. CDR1 and CDR2 from the germline V gene are SGHRS and YFSETQ. Trimming took 4 bases from V and 3 from J, leaving 13 bases between them. In DNA form, the CDR3 reads TGCGCCAGCAGCCTGGAAGCGCTGGACACTGAAGCTTTCTTT. Its translation is CASSLEALDTEAFF.

The gene calls are TRBV10-3 and TRBJ2-5; TRBD2 agrees at 8 bases. The J call may not be correct, given that the DNA end is closer to TRBJ2-7. Germline V gives CDR1 ENHRY, CDR2 SYGVKD. The CDR3 length is 14 residues. CDR3 in amino acids: CAISDGGGTYEQYF. The CDR3 nucleotides are TGTGCCATCAGTGACGGGGGGGGCACCTACGAGCAGTACTTC.

This chain links TRBV27 with TRBJ2-3; no reliable D call. The CDR3 contains 14 residues. Germline V gives CDR1 MNHEY, CDR2 SMNVEV (reference sequence). The V end lost 5 bases, the J end lost 0 bases, and 9 bases lay between the germline ends. The CDR3 protein is CASSPQISTDTQYF. In DNA, the CDR3 is TGTGCCAGCAGTCCGCAGATCAGCACAGATACGCAGTATTTT.

The chain is built from TRBV5-5 and TRBJ2-5, with 9 bases matching TRBD1. CDR3 size: 14 residues. V shed 4 bases and J 6 bases; nucleotides not matched to a gene: 7. Germline V gene data show CDR1 as SGHKS and CDR2 as YYEKEE (reference sequence). CDR3 in DNA: TGTGCCAGCAGCGCCGGGACAGGGATGAAGACCCAGTACTTC. Translation gives CASSAGTGMKTQYF.

This clonotype was counted only a few times. This rearrangement joins TRBV7-2 to TRBJ2-3; 10 bases map to TRBD2. V trimming: 2 bases; J trimming: 4 bases; junction bases outside the gene matches: 9. There are 17 residues in the CDR3. Germline CDR1 is SGHTA and CDR2 is FQGNSA. This CDR3 reads CASSLFESGGVSDTQYF. CDR3 sequence (DNA): TGTGCCAGCAGCTTATTTGAGAGCGGGGGGGTCTCAGATACGCAGTATTTT.

V usage is TRBV20-1 and J usage is TRBJ1-1, with D unresolved. Trimming removed 1 base from V and 5 bases from J, with 11 bases in between. Germline CDR1 and CDR2: DFQATT and SNEGSKA (reference sequence). The CDR3 is made up of 13 amino acids. CDR3 residues: CSARGSRDTEAFF. In DNA, the CDR3 is TGCAGTGCTAGAGGATCTCGGGATACTGAAGCTTTCTTT.

This clonotype was detected a few times. The rearrangement uses TRBV29-1 and TRBJ2-7; a weak D match, TRBD1 (7 bases). Trimming removed 8 bases from V and 6 bases from J, with 20 bases in between. Looked up from germline, CDR1 is SQVTM and CDR2 is ANQGSEA. The CDR3 is 13 residues long. The DNA of the CDR3 is TGCAGCATCACAGGGGAGGTGGTAACCGAGCAGTACTTC. As protein: CSITGEVVTEQYF.

This rearrangement joins TRBV9 to TRBJ2-7; D unresolved. Trimming removed 0 bases at V and 6 bases at J, with 10 bases between. Germline V gives CDR1 SGDLS, CDR2 YYNGEE. CDR3 length: 13 amino acids. The CDR3 here is CASSVAPRFEQYF. The CDR3 DNA reads TGTGCCAGCAGCGTAGCTCCCAGGTTCGAGCAGTACTTC.

The chain recombines TRBV4-1 with TRBJ2-5; D perhaps matches TRBD1 (6 bases). The length of the CDR3 is 14 residues. Per the germline V gene, CDR1 is MGHRA and CDR2 is YSYEKL. Between the trimmed V and J ends, which lost 1 base and 11 bases, there was a span of 17 bases. The CDR3 is CASSQVSGVDEQYF. The DNA for the CDR3 is TGCGCCAGCAGCCAAGTATCAGGGGTGGATGAGCAGTACTTC.

V and J are TRBV29-1 and TRBJ1-5, with TRBD1 as a possible D gene (5 bases). The CDR3 has 13 amino acids. V lost 4 bases and J 3 bases, leaving 10 bases between the germline ends. Germline lookup yields CDR1 SQVTM and CDR2 ANQGSEA. Here the CDR3 DNA reads TGCAGCGTTGCACCAGGGTTCAATCAGCCCCAGCATTTT. This encodes CSVAPGFNQPQHF.

This chain links TRBV3-1 with TRBJ1-1; possibly TRBD1 for D (6 bases). Looked up from germline, CDR1 is LGHDT and CDR2 is YNNKEL (reference sequence). The CDR3 has 14 residues. V gave up 5 bases and J gave up 6 bases, with 16 bases separating them. The CDR3 DNA follows: TGTGCCAGCAGCATGGGATATTACAGGGCTGAAGCTTTCTTT. Amino acid sequence: CASSMGYYRAEAFF.

This clonotype was counted between two and nine times. The rearrangement joins TRBV6-1 to TRBJ2-4; D gene uncertain. CDR3 length equals 14 residues. V shed 3 bases and J shed 2 bases, with 8 bases lying between them. The germline V gene encodes CDR1 MNHNS and CDR2 SASEGT. CDR3 in DNA: TGTGCCAGCAGTGATGCACCTCCCAAAAACATTCAGTACTTC. It codes for CASSDAPPKNIQYF.

This clonotype appeared a few times. This sequence joins TRBV6-5 and TRBJ2-3, with 9 bases identical to TRBD2. Germline-derived CDR1 and CDR2 are MNHEY and SVGAGI. CDR3 length: 16 residues. V lost 8 bases to trimming and J lost 4 bases; unmatched junction nucleotides: 13. CDR3 DNA sequence: TGTGCCAGCCATCCTGCTAGGGGACTAGCCGCAGATACGCAGTATTTT. It codes for CASHPARGLAADTQYF.

This clonotype turned up a few times. The CDR3 region has the DNA TGTGCCAGCAGCTCGAGACTAGCGGGTTACAATGAGCAGTTCTTC. It specifies CASSSRLAGYNEQFF. The chain is built from TRBV5-5 and TRBJ2-1; 10 bases fit TRBD2. The CDR3 is made up of 15 amino acids. Germline V gene sequence: CDR1 SGHKS, CDR2 YYEKEE (reference sequence). The trim removed 3 bases at V and 4 bases at J, leaving 4 bases unmatched.

Only a few counts were recorded for this clonotype. The rearrangement joins TRBV3-1 to TRBJ2-3, with unresolved D. CDR1 and CDR2 (germline): LGHDT, YNNKEL (reference sequence). The CDR3 extends over 13 amino acids. The ends were cut back, 4 bases at V and 5 bases at J, with 10 bases in the middle. The DNA for the CDR3 is TGTGCCAGCAGCCCAAGTACTCAAGATACGCAGTATTTT. Residues: CASSPSTQDTQYF.

This clonotype has a handful of counts. V and J are TRBV7-2 and TRBJ2-7; 7 nucleotides agree with TRBD1. Germline values: CDR1 SGHTA, CDR2 FQGNSA. This CDR3 comprises 16 residues. V lost 0 bases to trimming and J lost 4 bases; unmatched junction nucleotides: 9. For the CDR3, the DNA is TGTGCCAGCAGCTTAGCGCTAGGACAGGTTATTTACGAGCAGTACTTC. This encodes CASSLALGQVIYEQYF. Combining the CDR3 with reference TRBV7-2 and TRBJ2-7 gives the whole variable domain GAGVSQSPSNKVTEKGKDVELRCDPISGHTALYWYRQSLGQGLEFLIYFQGNSAPDKSGLPSDRFSAERTGGSVSTLTIQRTQQEDSAVYLCASSLALGQVIYEQYFGPGTRLTVT.

This clonotype was recorded a few times. The V and J genes are TRBV10-3 and TRBJ2-1, with 8 bases identical to TRBD2. J gave up 1 base and V 6 bases, and 8 bases lay outside the gene matches. Germline CDR1 ENHRY, CDR2 SYGVKD. The CDR3 runs to 16 residues. The chain's CDR3 is CAISLSGSGSYNEQFF. The CDR3 DNA is TGTGCCATCAGCCTCAGCGGGAGTGGGTCCTACAATGAGCAGTTCTTC.